A selection of T cell receptor beta chains follows, all from one sample in a study of cytomegalovirus exposure and HLA in healthy donors. Profiled with immunoSEQ multiplex PCR; TCRdb holds only in-frame clones, not every one. The table lists around 160,000 clones, around 80% of them singletons. The sequenced sample was PBMCs. The receptors shown here come from a male donor in good health and CMV-seropositive. Each CDR3 is given with its conserved first and last residue. D genes are given only for firm matches. Rows may omit the clone size; those that give it use once, few, many or a size class.

v_call	d_call	clone_size	j_call	cdr3_aa	cdr3_nt
TRBV20-1	TRBD1	NA	TRBJ1-2	CSATGGGYTF	TGCAGTGCCACAGGGGGTGGCTACACCTTC
TRBV7-9	TRBD1	NA	TRBJ2-5	CASSNLRQGLGETQYF	TGTGCCAGCAGCAACCTTCGACAGGGTCTAGGGGAGACCCAGTACTTC
TRBV28	TRBD1	NA	TRBJ2-3	CASRSKERQGTDTQYF	TGTGCCAGCAGATCCAAGGAAAGACAGGGGACAGATACGCAGTATTTT
TRBV6-5	NA	NA	TRBJ1-1	CASRPSGVRAEAFF	TGTGCCAGCAGACCCTCGGGAGTCCGGGCTGAAGCTTTCTTT
TRBV7-6	NA	NA	TRBJ2-1	CASSLYEANEQFF	TGTGCCAGCAGCTTATATGAAGCGAATGAGCAGTTCTTC
TRBV6-5	TRBD1	NA	TRBJ1-3	CASRPTGGRGNTIYF	TGTGCCAGCAGGCCGACAGGGGGCCGTGGAAACACCATATATTTT
TRBV27	NA	NA	TRBJ1-5	CASSLIGRDNQPQHF	TGTGCCAGCAGTTTAATCGGCAGGGACAATCAGCCCCAGCATTTT
TRBV5-6	NA	NA	TRBJ1-5	CASSLGAQPQHF	TGTGCCAGCAGTCTGGGGGCGCAGCCCCAGCATTTT
TRBV2	NA	NA	TRBJ1-6	CASSDDSPLHF	TGTGCCAGCAGTGACGATTCACCCCTCCACTTT
TRBV28	TRBD1	NA	TRBJ1-5	CASSFRDRGNQPQHF	TGTGCCAGCAGTTTCCGGGACAGGGGGAATCAGCCCCAGCATTTT
TRBV6-5	TRBD1	NA	TRBJ1-5	CASSAGQGRNQPQHF	TGTGCCAGCAGTGCAGGACAGGGGCGCAATCAGCCCCAGCATTTT
TRBV4-1	TRBD2	NA	TRBJ2-4	CASSRVSTSGRAGNIQYF	TGCGCCAGCAGCCGGGTTAGCACTAGCGGGAGGGCCGGTAACATTCAGTACTTC
TRBV4-3	TRBD2	NA	TRBJ2-3	CASSRLAGAYTDTQYF	TGCGCCAGCAGCCGACTAGCGGGAGCTTACACAGATACGCAGTATTTT
TRBV5-4	TRBD2	once	TRBJ2-1	CASSSRGGGAPYNEQFF	TGTGCCAGCAGCTCCCGGGGCGGGGGGGCCCCCTACAATGAGCAGTTCTTC
TRBV27	TRBD2	NA	TRBJ2-7	CASSSTSGGEEQYF	TGTGCCAGCAGTTCGACTAGCGGTGGCGAGGAGCAGTACTTC
TRBV15	NA	NA	TRBJ1-2	CATSRPDTTSYGYTF	TGTGCCACCAGCAGGCCAGACACAACCTCCTATGGCTACACCTTC
TRBV9	TRBD1	NA	TRBJ1-5	CASSVGGTGLEGPQHF	TGTGCCAGCAGCGTAGGCGGGACAGGGCTAGAAGGGCCCCAGCATTTT
TRBV28	TRBD2	NA	TRBJ2-5	CASSSRGRAGETQYF	TGTGCCAGCAGTTCCCGAGGGAGGGCCGGAGAGACCCAGTACTTC
TRBV7-7	NA	NA	TRBJ2-5	CASSLGDLETQYF	TGTGCCAGCAGCTTAGGAGACTTGGAGACCCAGTACTTC
TRBV10-1	TRBD1	NA	TRBJ2-7	CASSDRGLADEQYF	TGCGCCAGCAGTGACAGGGGGCTTGCTGACGAGCAGTACTTC
TRBV7-9	TRBD1	NA	TRBJ2-2	CASSGPPGQGTNTGELFF	TGTGCCAGCAGCGGCCCCCCGGGACAGGGGACGAACACCGGGGAGCTGTTTTTT
TRBV7-2	NA	NA	TRBJ2-7	CASSLPTNPYEQYF	TGTGCCAGCAGCTTACCTACGAACCCCTACGAGCAGTACTTC
TRBV5-1	NA	NA	TRBJ1-2	CASSLVGADYGYTF	TGCGCCAGCAGCTTGGTGGGGGCTGACTATGGCTACACCTTC
TRBV19	TRBD1	NA	TRBJ1-1	CASRTGARDAFF	TGTGCCAGTCGGACAGGGGCGAGAGACGCTTTCTTT
TRBV4-2	NA	few	TRBJ2-1	CASSVPRGRSEQFF	TGTGCCAGCAGCGTACCCAGGGGGAGGAGTGAGCAGTTCTTC